The 14 T cell receptor beta chains below were found in one sample sequenced in a study of control samples from healthy donors and cancer patients. Some clones are missing from TCRdb's copy, which holds only in-frame ones; the method was immunoSEQ multiplex PCR. The sample consists of 70,000 to 75,000 clones, around 92% of them appearing once. The sequencing sample was made of PBMCs. The origin of the receptors is a man between 60 and 75 years old with lung cancer.

The chain employs TRBV3-1 (or the pseudogene TRBV3-2) and TRBJ1-2; TRBD1 matches at 11 bases. J was trimmed by 3 bases and V by 3 bases; bases with no gene match: 15. The germline V gene has CDR1 LGHDT and CDR2 YNNKEL (reference sequence). The CDR3 spans 19 residues. CDR3 in DNA: TGTGCCAGCAGCCACGGGCCGGGACAGGGGGAGTCACACGACTATGGCTACACCTTC. Its translation: CASSHGPGQGESHDYGYTF.

The rearrangement links TRBV2 to TRBJ1-1, with D tentatively TRBD1 (5 bases). This CDR3 is 13 amino acids long. Per the germline V gene, CDR1 is SNHLY and CDR2 is FYNNEI. V dropped 2 bases and J dropped 10 bases, with 14 bases sitting between them. DNA of the CDR3: TGTGCCAGCAGTGAACAGGGTTCCCAGCGAGCTTTCTTT. Amino acid sequence: CASSEQGSQRAFF.

The V call is TRBV5-1, the J call TRBJ2-2; D remains ambiguous. Per germline, CDR1 SGHRS and CDR2 YFSETQ. This CDR3 region has 13 residues. The V gene lost 4 bases and the J gene lost 2 bases, with 6 bases spanning the gap. The CDR3 loop is CASSQRNTGELFF. The CDR3 DNA reads TGCGCCAGCAGCCAAAGAAACACCGGGGAGCTGTTTTTT.

This CDR3 is CAWSRDRVEAFF. In DNA, the CDR3 is TGTGCCTGGAGTAGGGACAGGGTTGAAGCTTTCTTT. The chain links TRBV30 to TRBJ1-1; 9 bases agree with TRBD1. V shed 2 bases and J 7 bases; nucleotides not matched to a gene: 2. The germline V gene has CDR1 GTSNPN and CDR2 SVGIG (reference sequence). This CDR3 contains 12 residues.

V and J are TRBV11-2 and TRBJ1-2, with TRBD1 identical over 7 bases. This CDR3 has 15 amino acids. Per germline, CDR1 SGHAT and CDR2 FQNNGV. Unmatched junction bases numbered 10, after V lost 3 bases and J lost 6 bases. CDR3 nucleotide sequence: TGTGCCAGCAGCTTCCCCGGGACAGCGGTCGATGGCTACACCTTC. Residues: CASSFPGTAVDGYTF. The variable domain in full, with the rest retrieved from reference TRBV11-2 and TRBJ1-2, is EAGVAQSPRYKIIEKRQSVAFWCNPISGHATLYWYQQILGQGPKLLIQFQNNGVVDDSQLPKDRFSAERLKGVDSTLKIQPAKLEDSAVYLCASSFPGTAVDGYTFGSGTRLTVV.

V gene TRBV11-3 combines with J gene TRBJ2-3; the D is unclear. The CDR3 loop spans 11 amino acids. V gave up 7 bases and J gave up 5 bases, with 7 bases separating them. Germline CDR1 SGHNT, CDR2 YENEEA. This CDR3 reads CASTPQDTQYF. The CDR3 bases are TGTGCCAGCACCCCACAAGATACGCAGTATTTT.

DNA of the CDR3: TGTGCCAGCTCACCAAATCAGGGTTCCGGGACCAACGTCCTGACTTTC. Translated: CASSPNQGSGTNVLTF. The chain links TRBV18 to TRBJ2-6; D could derive from TRBD1 or TRBD2 (5 bases each). Trimming removed 2 bases at V and 8 bases at J, with 16 bases between. There are 16 residues in the CDR3. Germline assignment: CDR1 KGHSH and CDR2 LQKENI.

The V and J genes are TRBV27 and TRBJ2-6, with a possible D match to TRBD2 (6 bases). Trimming cost V 3 bases and J 2 bases, with 8 bases left between them. The germline gives CDR1 MNHEY, CDR2 SMNVEV (reference sequence). This CDR3 has 15 amino acids. The CDR3 loop is CASSLGGPGANVLTF. The CDR3 nucleotides read TGTGCCAGCAGTTTGGGGGGTCCTGGGGCCAACGTCCTGACTTTC.

This clone was seen only a few times. The V call is TRBV7-9, the J call TRBJ2-7, with D tentatively TRBD1 (6 bases). V was shortened by 4 bases and J by 6 bases, with 10 bases between the two germline ends. The CDR3 has 12 amino acids. CDR1 and CDR2 (germline): SEHNR, FQNEAQ (reference sequence). This CDR3 is CASSSQGSEQYF. CDR3 DNA: TGTGCCAGCAGCTCACAGGGAAGCGAGCAGTACTTC.

The chain couples TRBV15 to TRBJ1-5; 7 bases map to TRBD1. From germline, CDR1 is LNHNV and CDR2 YYDKDF (reference sequence). The trim removed 0 bases at V and 12 bases at J, leaving 5 bases unmatched. This CDR3 has 13 amino acids. The CDR3 bases are TGTGCCACCAGCAGAGAACGGGACAGATTCCAGCATTTT. Amino acid sequence: CATSRERDRFQHF.

This clone occurred once. The rearrangement joins TRBV5-6 to TRBJ2-2; D tentatively reads TRBD1 or TRBD2 (5 bases each). Germline V gene sequence: CDR1 SGHDT, CDR2 YYEEEE. CDR3 length: 17 amino acids. Trimming took 0 bases from V and 0 from J, leaving 12 bases between them. CDR3 sequence reads: CASSLDKGTANTGELFF. The CDR3 DNA reads as TGTGCCAGCAGCTTGGACAAAGGGACCGCGAACACCGGGGAGCTGTTTTTT.

V gene TRBV7-9 combines with J gene TRBJ2-1; 7 nucleotides match TRBD2. The germline CDR1 and CDR2 sequences are SEHNR and FQNEAQ (reference sequence). The CDR3 is 15 residues long. The ends lost 3 bases at V and 0 bases at J; junction bases unmatched: 2. The CDR3 bases are TGTGCCAGCAGCTTCGGGGGGAGCTCCTACAATGAGCAGTTCTTC. It codes for CASSFGGSSYNEQFF.

This chain joins TRBV6-4 and TRBJ1-6; no definite D call. V was pared by 5 bases and J by 0 bases, with 8 bases between. This CDR3 is built from 15 residues. Germline V gene sequence: CDR1 MRHNA, CDR2 SNTAGT. DNA of the CDR3: TGTGCCAGCAGTCCCGAAAGCTCCTATAATTCACCCCTCCACTTT. The encoded protein is CASSPESSYNSPLHF.

The chain uses TRBV5-1 and TRBJ1-1; D possibly corresponds to TRBD1 (6 bases). Trimming removed 3 bases from V and 0 bases from J, with 12 bases in between. This CDR3 region has 15 residues. Germline CDR1 and CDR2: SGHRS and YFSETQ. The DNA of the CDR3 is TGCGCCAGCAGCTGGCTGACAGGAATGAACACTGAAGCTTTCTTT. It yields the protein CASSWLTGMNTEAFF.